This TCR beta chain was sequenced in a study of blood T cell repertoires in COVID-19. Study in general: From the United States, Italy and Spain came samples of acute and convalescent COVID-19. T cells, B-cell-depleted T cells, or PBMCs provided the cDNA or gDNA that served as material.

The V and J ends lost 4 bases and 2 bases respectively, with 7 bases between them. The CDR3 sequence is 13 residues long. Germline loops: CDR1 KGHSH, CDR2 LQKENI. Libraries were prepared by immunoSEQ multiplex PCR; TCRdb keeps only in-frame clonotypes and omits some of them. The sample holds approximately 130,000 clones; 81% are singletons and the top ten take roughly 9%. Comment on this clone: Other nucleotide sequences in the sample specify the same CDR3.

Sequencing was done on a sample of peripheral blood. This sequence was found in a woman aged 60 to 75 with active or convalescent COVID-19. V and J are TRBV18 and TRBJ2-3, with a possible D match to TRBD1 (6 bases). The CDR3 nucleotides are TGTGCCAGCTCACGGACAGCCACAGATACGCAGTATTTT. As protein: CASSRTATDTQYF.